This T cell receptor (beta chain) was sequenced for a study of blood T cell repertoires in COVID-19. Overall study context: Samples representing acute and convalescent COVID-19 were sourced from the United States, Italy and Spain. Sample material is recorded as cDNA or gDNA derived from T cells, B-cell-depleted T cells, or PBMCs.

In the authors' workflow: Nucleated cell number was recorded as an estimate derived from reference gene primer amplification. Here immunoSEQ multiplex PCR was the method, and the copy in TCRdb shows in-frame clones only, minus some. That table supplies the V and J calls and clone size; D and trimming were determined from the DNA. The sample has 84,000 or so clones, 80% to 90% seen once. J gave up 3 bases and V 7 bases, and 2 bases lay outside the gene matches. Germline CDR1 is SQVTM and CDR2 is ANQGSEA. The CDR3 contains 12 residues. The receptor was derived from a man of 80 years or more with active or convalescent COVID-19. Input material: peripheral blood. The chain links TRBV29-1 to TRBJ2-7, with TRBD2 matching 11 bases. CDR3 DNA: TGCAGCGGTAGCGGGGGGGACTACGAGCAGTACTTC. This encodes CSGSGGDYEQYF.